This T cell receptor beta chain was retrieved from a study of T cells in women clearing cervical HPV infection. At the level of the study: Only a few women had HLA typing results available. Study-level results: T-cell numbers per sample were unknown and may explain richness differences.

Germline V gives CDR1 SGHVS, CDR2 FNYEAQ. The CDR3 has 15 amino acids. Details on this clone: Antigen: not known. The CDR3 end falls 3 residues outside the read, so it is completed with the germline J gene.

Here immunoSEQ multiplex PCR was the method, and the copy in TCRdb shows in-frame clones only, minus some. Reported are some 30,000 clones; the ten largest clones contain 7.8%. Source material: blood buffy coat. This TCR was recovered from a woman aged 18-70 years with a cervical HPV16 infection that either progressed to CIN3+ or cleared (not recorded which). The chain carries TRBV7-6 and TRBJ1-2; TRBD1 might be the D (6 bases). CDR3 DNA, as far as it was read: TGTGCCAGCAGCTCGAATAGCGGGGGCATGTACGAC. Residues: CASSSNSGGMYD. In full, the CDR3 is CASSSNSGGMYDYTF.